These T cell receptor beta chains were read from a single sample in a study of regulatory T cells in long-lasting Graves disease. TCRdb recomputed calls from the multiplex PCR reads with MiXCR, one row per CDR3 protein. The data hold 600,000 to 800,000 distinct CDR3 sequences, with 30% observed a single time. The sequencing used peripheral blood mononuclear cells (PBMCs), collected when the disease was refractory, from a patient treated with antithyroid drugs. Source of these receptors: a female donor with Graves disease. Each CDR3 is given with its conserved first and last residue. The order of the fields is D gene, clone size, J gene, V gene, CDR3 DNA, CDR3 protein. A D gene is named only where the DNA matches it firmly. Only some rows state a clone size, as once, few, many or a class for expanded clones.

- | once | TRBJ2-7 | TRBV6-1 | TGTGCCAGCAGCCCGAATGGGGCGCCGTACGAGCAGTACTTC | CASSPNGAPYEQYF
- | many | TRBJ1-5 | TRBV30 | TGTGCCTGGAGTTTGGCAGCGAATCAGCCCCAGCATTTT | CAWSLAANQPQHF
- | - | TRBJ1-2 | TRBV7-9 | TGTGCCAGCAGCTCCACCCGGGACAATCCCTATGGCTACACCTTC | CASSSTRDNPYGYTF
TRBD2 | many | TRBJ2-2 | TRBV2 | TGTGCCAGCAATCCTAGCGGGAGGTCGACCGGGGAGCTGTTTTTT | CASNPSGRSTGELFF
- | - | TRBJ2-2 | TRBV7-2 | TGTGCCAGCAACCGAGTTCGTTTCTCCGGGGAGCTGTTTTTT | CASNRVRFSGELFF
- | few | TRBJ1-6 | TRBV12-3/TRBV12-4 | TGTGCCAGCAGTCTCGACAGTGTCATTCAAGCCCTCCACTTT | CASSLDSVIQALHF
- | - | TRBJ1-2 | TRBV5-1 | TGCGCCAGCAGCTTCGGAGGGGTTGGCTACACCTTC | CASSFGGVGYTF
TRBD1 | - | TRBJ2-7 | TRBV20-1 | TGCAGTGCTAGAGAAGTCGGGACAGGGTACGAGCAGTACTTC | CSAREVGTGYEQYF
TRBD1 | - | TRBJ2-7 | TRBV5-6 | TGTGCCAGCAGCTTCCAGGGGGTCGAGCAGTACTTC | CASSFQGVEQYF
- | few | TRBJ1-2 | TRBV20-1 | TGCAGTGCTATTAAGTCCGATGGTTATGGCTACACCTTC | CSAIKSDGYGYTF
TRBD1 | few | TRBJ1-1 | TRBV12-5 | TGTGCTAGTGGCCGAGACAGGGGCCTGGATCTGAACACTGAAGCTTTCTTT | CASGRDRGLDLNTEAFF
TRBD1 | - | TRBJ2-6 | TRBV15 | TGTGCCACCAGCAGAGGACAGGGTTTGGGGGCCAACGTCCTGACTTTC | CATSRGQGLGANVLTF
- | many | TRBJ1-1 | TRBV6-2/TRBV6-3 | TGTGCCAGCAGTTACCCAGAGCGCACTGAAGCTTTCTTT | CASSYPERTEAFF
TRBD1 | many | TRBJ1-6 | TRBV28 | TGTGCCAGCACCGAGGGGGACAGGCCGACCTATAATTCACCCCTCCACTTT | CASTEGDRPTYNSPLHF
- | - | TRBJ2-2 | TRBV5-1 | TGCGCCAGCAGCGTGACGGTAACCGGGGAGCTGTTGTTT | CASSVTVTGELLF
- | - | TRBJ1-1 | TRBV19 | TGTGCCAGTAAGACCGGGGGGCCGACGGCTGAAGCTTTCTTT | CASKTGGPTAEAFF
TRBD2 | - | TRBJ2-3 | TRBV2 | TGTGCCAGCAGGGCTAGCGGGAGATCAGATACGCAGTATTTT | CASRASGRSDTQYF
- | - | TRBJ2-7 | TRBV18 | TGTGCCAGCTCACCACCTTCAGGCGAGCAGTACTTC | CASSPPSGEQYF
- | - | TRBJ1-5 | TRBV20-1 | TGCAGTGCTAGGGGGAGGTCGGTCCGGATGCAGCCCCAGCATTTT | CSARGRSVRMQPQHF
- | - | TRBJ2-6 | TRBV3-1 | TGTGCCAGCAGCCAACTATCGCGGTTCTCTGGGGCCAACGTCCTGACTTTC | CASSQLSRFSGANVLTF
- | - | TRBJ2-7 | TRBV10-1 | TGCGCCAGCAGTGACGAGGGAGTCGGAGGCTACGAGCAGTACTTC | CASSDEGVGGYEQYF
TRBD1 | few | TRBJ2-6 | TRBV19 | TGTGCCAGTAGTACATCCGGGACAGCCCTCTCTGGGGCCAACGTCCTGACTTTC | CASSTSGTALSGANVLTF
- | few | TRBJ1-6 | TRBV7-9 | TGTGCCAGCAGCTTAGTACCGGGGCCTAATAATTCACCCCTCCACTTT | CASSLVPGPNNSPLHF
- | few | TRBJ2-7 | TRBV3-1 | TGTGCCAGCAGCATCGGGAGAACCTACGAGCAGTACTTC | CASSIGRTYEQYF
- | - | TRBJ1-6 | TRBV28 | TGTGCCAGCAGTTCCCCCCCGCCTTGGGAGGGAGGATCACCCCTCCACTTT | CASSSPPPWEGGSPLHF
- | few | TRBJ1-1 | TRBV7-3 | TGTGCCAGCAGCAAGCGACAGAACACTGAAGCTTTCTTT | CASSKRQNTEAFF
- | - | TRBJ2-2 | TRBV19 | TGTGCCAGTAGTCATCCCCCTGACTGGAACACCGGGGAGCTGTTTTTT | CASSHPPDWNTGELFF
- | few | TRBJ2-2 | TRBV5-7 | TGTGCCAGCAGCTCCAGCGACAGGACCTCGAACACCGGGGAGCTGTTTTTT | CASSSSDRTSNTGELFF
- | few | TRBJ2-5 | TRBV7-9 | TGTGCCAGCAGCCCATCTAGGGGAGGAGGCGGGGAGACCCAGTACTTC | CASSPSRGGGGETQYF
- | - | TRBJ2-7 | TRBV6-1 | TGTGCCAGCAGCCCCCTAACCCAGCAGAGGGAGCAGTACTTC | CASSPLTQQREQYF
- | - | TRBJ1-5 | TRBV12-3/TRBV12-4 | TGTGCCAGCAGTTCCAAGACTGACTATCAGCCCCAGCATTTT | CASSSKTDYQPQHF
TRBD1 | - | TRBJ1-4 | TRBV15 | TGTGCCACCAGCCCCCGGGACAGGGGGCTTCCCTTTGGTAATGAAAAACTGTTTTTT | CATSPRDRGLPFGNEKLFF
- | - | TRBJ1-2 | TRBV5-1 | TGCGCCAGCAGCTTGGAAAGGGTAGACGATGGCTACACCTTC | CASSLERVDDGYTF
- | few | TRBJ1-2 | TRBV20-1 | TGCAGTGCAACCTCGGGAGGGAGCGTAGTTGGCTACACCTTC | CSATSGGSVVGYTF
- | few | TRBJ1-2 | TRBV5-4 | TGTGCCAGCAGCTTGCAAGTCAGCTGGATCAATGGCTACACCTTC | CASSLQVSWINGYTF
TRBD1 | - | TRBJ2-2 | TRBV28 | TGTGCCAGCCGGAGACAGGGTTACACCGGGGAGCTGTTTTTT | CASRRQGYTGELFF
- | - | TRBJ1-2 | TRBV27 | TGTGCCAGCAGCAACGGGATCAACTATGGCTACACCTTC | CASSNGINYGYTF
TRBD2 | once | TRBJ2-7 | TRBV7-9 | TGTGCCAGCAGCTTACCTACGACTAGCGGGAGGAGATACGAGCAGTACTTC | CASSLPTTSGRRYEQYF
TRBD2 | - | TRBJ2-1 | TRBV5-5 | TGTGCCAGCAGCTTGGCCGGGAGGGATGAGCAGTTCTTC | CASSLAGRDEQFF
- | - | TRBJ2-7 | TRBV12-5 | TGTGCTAGTGGTTTGCCAGGCGCTCCCTACGAGCAGTACTTC | CASGLPGAPYEQYF
TRBD1 | few | TRBJ1-6 | TRBV6-1 | TGTGCCAGCAGTGAACCCTCGGGACAGGGATTAAATTCACCCCTCCACTTT | CASSEPSGQGLNSPLHF
- | many | TRBJ1-1 | TRBV11-2 | TGTGCCAGCTCGCCGACGGTGAACACTGAAGCTTTCTTT | CASSPTVNTEAFF
TRBD2 | few | TRBJ2-1 | TRBV12-3/TRBV12-4 | TGTGCCAGCAGTTTAGTAGCTAGCGGGGAAATCTACAATGAGCAGTTCTTC | CASSLVASGEIYNEQFF
- | - | TRBJ2-7 | TRBV29-1 | TGCAGCGTACTGACAGGTGTAATGGACGAGCAGTACTTC | CSVLTGVMDEQYF
TRBD1 | - | TRBJ2-5 | TRBV18 | TGTGCCAGCTCACCCGGGACAGGGTTAACAGAGACCCAGTACTTC | CASSPGTGLTETQYF